The next 10 T cell receptor beta chains were all read from a single sample in a study of shared clonotypes between healthy human individuals. Method: immunoSEQ multiplex PCR; TCRdb's copy keeps in-frame clones and lacks some. The repertoire consists of approximately 2,300,000 clones, with roughly 90% occurring once and the leading ten covering approximately 0.4%. Sequencing was done on a sample of naive CD4+ T cells from PBMCs. Subset indicated: CD45RA+ positively selected. The receptors stem from a man aged 18-30 years in good health. Some clones in this sample may be carry-over from other donors' samples.

V and J are TRBV19 and TRBJ1-3, with D unresolved. Germline CDR1 LNHDA, CDR2 SQIVND (reference sequence). V lost 5 bases to trimming and J lost 1 base, with 9 bases between them. This CDR3 has 14 amino acids. In DNA, the CDR3 is TGTGCCAGTAGTCCTTCAGATTCTGGAAACACCATATATTTT. Translation: CASSPSDSGNTIYF. Full variable domain (outside the CDR3, taken from reference TRBV19 and TRBJ1-3): DGGITQSPKYLFRKEGQNVTLSCEQNLNHDAMYWYRQDPGQGLRLIYYSQIVNDFQKGDIAEGYSVSREKKESFPLTVTSAQKNPTAFYLCASSPSDSGNTIYFGEGSWLTVV.

The chain uses TRBV9 and TRBJ2-7, with 7 bases identical to TRBD2. The CDR3 has 15 amino acids. Germline V lookup: CDR1 SGDLS, CDR2 YYNGEE. V lost 4 bases, J lost 4 bases, and 11 bases stayed unmatched. CDR3 bases: TGTGCCAGCAGCACGCCCCGCAGCGGGGCTTACGAGCAGTACTTC. It translates to CASSTPRSGAYEQYF. Using reference TRBV9 and TRBJ2-7 for the parts outside the CDR3, the full variable domain is DSGVTQTPKHLITATGQRVTLRCSPRSGDLSVYWYQQSLDQGLQFLIQYYNGEERAKGNILERFSAQQFPDLHSELNLSSLELGDSALYFCASSTPRSGAYEQYFGPGTRLTVT.

The chain couples TRBV9 to TRBJ2-4; D not certain. V dropped 3 bases and J dropped 3 bases, with 22 bases sitting between them. The CDR3 has 18 amino acids. Germline V CDR1 and CDR2: SGDLS, YYNGEE. CDR3 residues: CASSAEMAEDWNKNIQYF. DNA for the CDR3: TGTGCCAGCAGCGCCGAGATGGCCGAGGATTGGAACAAAAACATTCAGTACTTC.

This sequence joins TRBV7-4 and TRBJ2-7; TRBD2 matches 13 bases. Germline CDR1 reads SGHVT; CDR2 reads SQSDAQ. CDR3 size: 15 residues. Trimming cost V 4 bases and J 5 bases; bases outside gene matches: 5. CDR3 DNA sequence: TGTGCCAGCAGCTGTGGACTAGCGGGAGCCGACGAGCAGTACTTC. It yields the protein CASSCGLAGADEQYF.

This clone was seen more than once but under ten times. The rearrangement links TRBV2 to TRBJ2-2, with D unclear. The ends were cut back, 5 bases at V and 6 bases at J, with 16 bases in the middle. CDR3 length equals 15 residues. In germline, CDR1 is SNHLY, CDR2 FYNNEI. CDR3 sequence reads: CASSQGNSWAGELFF. For the CDR3, the DNA is TGTGCCAGCAGTCAAGGAAATAGCTGGGCCGGGGAGCTGTTTTTT.

With respect to this clone: The same CDR3 can be traced to other DNA sequences in this sample. The chain employs TRBV28 and TRBJ1-1; D gene unclear. V lost 4 bases and J lost 5, with 8 bases in between. Germline values: CDR1 MDHEN, CDR2 SYDVKM. The CDR3 runs to 12 residues. The CDR3, as DNA: TGTGCCAGCAGTTCACTCTATACTGAAGCTTTCTTT. Translation gives CASSSLYTEAFF.

The rearrangement links TRBV2 to TRBJ2-1, with 9 bases matching TRBD2. The ends lost 8 bases at V and 6 bases at J; junction bases unmatched: 11. Germline CDR1 reads SNHLY; CDR2 reads FYNNEI. The CDR3 has 15 residues. CDR3 region: CASGPSSGMGNEQFF. The CDR3 DNA sequence: TGTGCCAGCGGCCCCTCTAGCGGGATGGGCAATGAGCAGTTCTTC.

In the case of this clone: The sample carries other DNA sequences with the same CDR3. The rearrangement uses TRBV30 and TRBJ2-5; 7 nucleotides agree with TRBD1. CDR1 is GTSNPN and CDR2 is SVGIG in the germline V gene (reference sequence). The CDR3 covers 13 residues. Trimming removed 1 base from V and 3 bases from J; junction bases left unmatched: 2. For the CDR3, the DNA is TGTGCCTGGAGTGACGGGACAGAAGAGACCCAGTACTTC. Its translation is CAWSDGTEETQYF.

The V gene is TRBV2, the J gene TRBJ1-2; a weak D match, TRBD1 (6 bases). The V end lost 6 bases, the J end lost 8 bases, and 13 bases lay between the germline ends. CDR1 is SNHLY and CDR2 is FYNNEI in the germline V gene. The CDR3 runs to 12 residues. CDR3 in amino acids: CASSGQPEGYTF. The CDR3 DNA reads TGTGCCAGCAGCGGACAGCCCGAGGGCTACACCTTC.

This rearrangement joins TRBV5-5 to TRBJ1-2; D is possibly TRBD1 (5 bases). The CDR3 spans 12 residues. V was shortened by 5 bases and J by 7 bases, with 12 bases between the two germline ends. Germline values: CDR1 SGHKS, CDR2 YYEKEE (reference sequence). The CDR3 bases are TGTGCCAGCAGTTGGGACTCCGGTGGCTACACCTTC. It is translated as CASSWDSGGYTF.